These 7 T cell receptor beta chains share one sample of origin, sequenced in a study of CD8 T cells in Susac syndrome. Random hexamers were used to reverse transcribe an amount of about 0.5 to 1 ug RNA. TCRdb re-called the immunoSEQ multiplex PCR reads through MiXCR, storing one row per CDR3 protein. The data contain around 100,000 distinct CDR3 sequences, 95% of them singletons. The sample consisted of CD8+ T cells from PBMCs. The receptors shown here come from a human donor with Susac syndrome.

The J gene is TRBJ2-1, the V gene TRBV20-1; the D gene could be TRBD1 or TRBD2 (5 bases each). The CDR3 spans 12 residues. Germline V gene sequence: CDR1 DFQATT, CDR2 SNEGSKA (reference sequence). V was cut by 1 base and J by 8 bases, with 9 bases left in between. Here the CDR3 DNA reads TGCAGTGCTAGAGTGGGGGACCATGAGCAGTTCTTC. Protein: CSARVGDHEQFF.

Here the CDR3 DNA reads TGTGCCACCAGCAGTAACGGAAGGGCTGAAGCTTTCTTT. It encodes CATSSNGRAEAFF. The genes are TRBV15 and TRBJ1-1; D uncertain. With 3 bases removed from V and 6 bases from J, the gap between germline ends came to 11 bases. Germline lookup yields CDR1 LNHNV and CDR2 YYDKDF (reference sequence). The CDR3 has 13 amino acids.

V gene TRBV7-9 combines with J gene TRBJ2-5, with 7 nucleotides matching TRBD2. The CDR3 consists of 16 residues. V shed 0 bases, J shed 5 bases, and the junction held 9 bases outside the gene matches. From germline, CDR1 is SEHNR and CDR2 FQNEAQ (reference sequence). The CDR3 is CASSLARSGMEETQYF. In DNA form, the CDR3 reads TGTGCCAGCAGCTTAGCGCGGAGCGGGATGGAGGAGACCCAGTACTTC. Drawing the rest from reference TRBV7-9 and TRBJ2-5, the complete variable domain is DTGVSQNPRHKITKRGQNVTFRCDPISEHNRLYWYRQTLGQGPEFLTYFQNEAQLEKSRLLSDRFSAERPKGSFSTLEIQRTEQGDSAMYLCASSLARSGMEETQYFGPGTRLLVL.

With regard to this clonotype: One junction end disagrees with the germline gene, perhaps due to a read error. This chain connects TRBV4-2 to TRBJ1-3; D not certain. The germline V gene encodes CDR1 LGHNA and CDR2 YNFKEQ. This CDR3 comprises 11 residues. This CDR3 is CASSREGTSTF. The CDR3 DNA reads TGTGCCAGCAGCCGGGAGGGAACGAGTACTTTT.

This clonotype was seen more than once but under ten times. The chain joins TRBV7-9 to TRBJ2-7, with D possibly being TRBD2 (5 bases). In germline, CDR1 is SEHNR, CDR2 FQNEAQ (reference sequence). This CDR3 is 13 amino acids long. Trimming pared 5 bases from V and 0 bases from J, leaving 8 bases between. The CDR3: CASSPTSSYEQYF. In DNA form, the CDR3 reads TGTGCCAGCAGCCCTACTAGCTCCTACGAGCAGTACTTC.

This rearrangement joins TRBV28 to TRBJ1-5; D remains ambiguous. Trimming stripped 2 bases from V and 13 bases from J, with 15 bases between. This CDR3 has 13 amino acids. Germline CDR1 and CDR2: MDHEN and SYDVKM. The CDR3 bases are TGTGCCAGCAGTTTAAAGACCCCCAGACGTCAGCATTTT. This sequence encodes CASSLKTPRRQHF.

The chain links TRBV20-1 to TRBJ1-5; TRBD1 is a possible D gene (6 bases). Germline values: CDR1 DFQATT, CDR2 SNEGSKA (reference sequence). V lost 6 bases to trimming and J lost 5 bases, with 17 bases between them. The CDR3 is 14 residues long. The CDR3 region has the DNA TGCAGTGCGCCAGCCGGGGGCGGGGATCAGCCCCAGCATTTT. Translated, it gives CSAPAGGGDQPQHF.